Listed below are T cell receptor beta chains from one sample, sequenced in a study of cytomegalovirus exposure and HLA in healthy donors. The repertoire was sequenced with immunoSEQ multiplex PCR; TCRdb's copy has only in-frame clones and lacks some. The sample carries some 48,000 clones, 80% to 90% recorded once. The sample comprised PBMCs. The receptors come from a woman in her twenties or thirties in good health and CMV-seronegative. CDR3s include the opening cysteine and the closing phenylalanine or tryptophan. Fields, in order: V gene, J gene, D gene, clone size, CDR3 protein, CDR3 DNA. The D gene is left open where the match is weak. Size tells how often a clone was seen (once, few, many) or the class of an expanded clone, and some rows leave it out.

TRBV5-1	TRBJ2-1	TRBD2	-	CASSSTTSGMDEQFF	TGCGCCAGCAGCTCTACGACTAGCGGGATGGATGAGCAGTTCTTC
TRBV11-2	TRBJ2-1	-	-	CASSLVGVGGQLNEQFF	TGTGCCAGCAGCTTAGTGGGGGTGGGGGGGCAACTTAATGAGCAGTTCTTC
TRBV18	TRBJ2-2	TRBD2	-	CASSPSASGSGGELFF	TGTGCCAGCTCACCCTCGGCTAGCGGGAGCGGCGGGGAGCTGTTTTTT
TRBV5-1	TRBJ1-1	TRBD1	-	CASSLMQGVVGTEAFF	TGCGCCAGCAGCTTGATGCAGGGGGTCGTGGGTACTGAAGCTTTCTTT
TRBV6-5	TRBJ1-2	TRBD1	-	CASSYRQGALDGYTF	TGTGCCAGCAGTTACAGACAGGGGGCTCTCGATGGCTACACCTTC
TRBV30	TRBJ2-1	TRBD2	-	CAWRRLAGANNEQFF	TGTGCCTGGAGGCGACTAGCGGGAGCTAACAATGAGCAGTTCTTC
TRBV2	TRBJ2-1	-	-	CASSRLAAYNEQFF	TGTGCCAGCAGTAGGTTAGCGGCCTACAATGAGCAGTTCTTC
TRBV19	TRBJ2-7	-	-	CASSTMGAVNEQYF	TGTGCCAGTAGTACGATGGGGGCGGTAAACGAGCAGTACTTC
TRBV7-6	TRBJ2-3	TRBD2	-	CASSPRAGGNTDTQYF	TGTGCCAGCAGCCCGCGGGCGGGAGGGAACACAGATACGCAGTATTTT
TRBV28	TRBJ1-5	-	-	CASLSQISNQPQHF	TGTGCCAGCCTCAGTCAGATTAGCAATCAGCCCCAGCATTTT
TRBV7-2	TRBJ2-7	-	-	CASSKQGGDFYEQYF	TGTGCCAGCAGCAAGCAGGGGGGAGACTTCTACGAGCAGTACTTC
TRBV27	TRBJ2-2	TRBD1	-	CASSLGQVEGTGELFF	TGTGCCAGCAGTTTAGGACAGGTGGAAGGGACCGGGGAGCTGTTTTTT
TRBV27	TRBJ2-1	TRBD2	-	CASSSLTPSGYNEQFF	TGTGCCAGCAGTTCGCTGACCCCTAGCGGCTACAATGAGCAGTTCTTC
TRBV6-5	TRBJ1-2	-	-	CASTKRAQGAGGYTF	TGTGCCAGCACTAAACGGGCCCAGGGTGCAGGGGGCTACACCTTC
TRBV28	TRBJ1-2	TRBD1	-	CASNPQGALGTTYGYTF	TGTGCCAGTAATCCACAGGGGGCCTTAGGCACTACCTATGGCTACACCTTC
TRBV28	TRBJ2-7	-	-	CASRNRDGASSYEQYF	TGTGCCAGCAGAAACAGGGATGGGGCCAGCTCCTACGAGCAGTACTTC
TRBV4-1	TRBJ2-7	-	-	CASSQSWGDHYEQYF	TGCGCCAGCAGCCAGTCGTGGGGAGACCATTACGAGCAGTACTTC
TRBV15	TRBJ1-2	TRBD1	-	CATSRTRTGDYGYTF	TGTGCCACCAGCAGGACAAGAACAGGGGACTATGGCTACACCTTC
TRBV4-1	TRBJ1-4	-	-	CASSQLWAGPEREKLFF	TGCGCCAGCAGCCAACTATGGGCGGGGCCTGAGAGGGAAAAACTGTTTTTT
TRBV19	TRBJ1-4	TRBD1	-	CASSGDRFTTNEKLFF	TGTGCCAGTAGTGGGGACAGGTTTACAACTAATGAAAAACTGTTTTTT
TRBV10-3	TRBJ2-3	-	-	CAISLGTPDTQYF	TGTGCCATCAGTCTGGGGACTCCAGATACGCAGTATTTT
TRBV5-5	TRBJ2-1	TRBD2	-	CASRPSSGTSGFDEQFF	TGTGCCAGCAGGCCTTCCTCCGGGACTAGCGGGTTCGATGAGCAGTTCTTC
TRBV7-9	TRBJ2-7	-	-	CASSHSPTTLSYEQYF	TGTGCCAGCAGCCACTCGCCTACCACCTTGTCCTACGAGCAGTACTTC
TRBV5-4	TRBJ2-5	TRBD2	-	CASSLAGVGETQYF	TGTGCCAGCAGCCTAGCGGGAGTGGGAGAGACCCAGTACTTC
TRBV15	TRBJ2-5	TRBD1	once	CATSRRDRKKETQYF	TGTGCCACCAGCAGACGGGACAGGAAGAAAGAGACCCAGTACTTC
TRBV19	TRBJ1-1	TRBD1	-	CASSWGQGEAFF	TGTGCCAGTAGTTGGGGACAGGGAGAAGCTTTCTTT
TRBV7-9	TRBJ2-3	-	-	CASSRSVGVADTQYF	TGTGCCAGCAGCCGTTCGGTAGGGGTGGCAGATACGCAGTATTTT
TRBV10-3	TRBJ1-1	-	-	CAMRDGAAMNTEAFF	TGTGCCATGAGAGATGGGGCAGCGATGAACACTGAAGCTTTCTTT
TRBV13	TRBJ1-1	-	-	CASSPVGASSNTEAFF	TGTGCCAGCAGCCCCGTGGGGGCGTCGTCGAACACTGAAGCTTTCTTT
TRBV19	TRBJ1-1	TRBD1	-	CASSTGDRGYTEAFF	TGTGCCAGTAGTACCGGGGACAGGGGGTACACTGAAGCTTTCTTT
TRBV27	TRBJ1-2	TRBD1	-	CASSSGGYGYTF	TGTGCCAGCAGTTCAGGGGGCTATGGCTACACCTTC
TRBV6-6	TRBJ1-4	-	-	CASSSQGLTNEKLFF	TGTGCCAGCAGTTCTCAGGGATTGACTAATGAAAAACTGTTTTTT
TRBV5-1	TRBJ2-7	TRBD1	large	CASSRMTGLTYEQYF	TGCGCCAGCAGCCGCATGACAGGGCTGACCTACGAGCAGTACTTC
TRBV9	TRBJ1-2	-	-	CASSPRVRFRRLSYTF	TGTGCCAGCAGCCCCCGGGTTCGCTTTAGACGTCTAAGCTACACCTTC
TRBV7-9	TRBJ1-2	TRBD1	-	CASTSGQGAYGYTF	TGTGCCAGCACCTCGGGACAGGGGGCCTATGGCTACACCTTC
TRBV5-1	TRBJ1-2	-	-	CASSFVGGYGYTF	TGCGCCAGCAGCTTTGTGGGGGGGTATGGCTACACCTTC
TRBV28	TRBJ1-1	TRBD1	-	CASSEVGGASTEAFF	TGTGCCAGCAGTGAGGTAGGGGGCGCGAGCACTGAAGCTTTCTTT
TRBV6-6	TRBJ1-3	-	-	CAIVGGTGNTIYF	TGTGCCATCGTGGGGGGGACTGGAAACACCATATATTTT
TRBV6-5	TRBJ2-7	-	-	CASSYSAEPPYYEQYF	TGTGCCAGCAGTTACTCAGCGGAACCTCCTTACTACGAGCAGTACTTC
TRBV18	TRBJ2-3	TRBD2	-	CASSPREGTSGTHTQYF	TGTGCCAGCTCACCACGAGAAGGGACTAGCGGGACTCATACGCAGTATTTT
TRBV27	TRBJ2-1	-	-	CASSLSPGGDNEQFF	TGTGCCAGCAGTTTATCTCCAGGAGGAGACAATGAGCAGTTCTTC
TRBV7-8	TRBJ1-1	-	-	CASSPPLSGTEAFF	TGTGCCAGCAGCCCTCCTTTATCAGGCACTGAAGCTTTCTTT
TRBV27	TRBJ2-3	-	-	CASRHISEFTDTQYF	TGTGCCAGCCGCCATATAAGCGAATTCACAGATACGCAGTATTTT
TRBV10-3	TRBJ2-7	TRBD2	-	CAISDRGLYEQYF	TGTGCCATCAGTGATAGGGGACTATACGAGCAGTACTTC
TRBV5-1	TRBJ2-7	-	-	CASSLSSSVYEQYF	TGCGCCAGCAGCTTGTCTAGCAGTGTATACGAGCAGTACTTC
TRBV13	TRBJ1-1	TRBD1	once	CASSFGQGGTEAFF	TGTGCCAGCAGCTTTGGACAGGGGGGCACTGAAGCTTTCTTT
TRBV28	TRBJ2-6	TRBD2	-	CASTAPGLSSSGANVLTF	TGTGCCAGCACCGCGCCGGGACTATCGAGCTCTGGGGCCAACGTCCTGACTTTC
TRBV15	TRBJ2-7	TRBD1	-	CATSRDQGADEQYF	TGTGCCACCAGCAGAGATCAGGGGGCTGACGAGCAGTACTTC
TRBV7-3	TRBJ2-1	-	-	CASSLAAGARSEQFF	TGTGCCAGCAGCTTGGCGGCGGGGGCCCGATCCGAGCAGTTCTTC
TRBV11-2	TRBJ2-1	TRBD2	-	CASSPPGLATNEQFF	TGTGCCAGCAGCCCACCGGGACTAGCGACCAATGAGCAGTTCTTC
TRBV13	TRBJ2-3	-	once	CASSSGPLRLRTDTQYF	TGTGCCAGCAGCTCCGGCCCTTTGCGGCTACGCACAGATACGCAGTATTTT